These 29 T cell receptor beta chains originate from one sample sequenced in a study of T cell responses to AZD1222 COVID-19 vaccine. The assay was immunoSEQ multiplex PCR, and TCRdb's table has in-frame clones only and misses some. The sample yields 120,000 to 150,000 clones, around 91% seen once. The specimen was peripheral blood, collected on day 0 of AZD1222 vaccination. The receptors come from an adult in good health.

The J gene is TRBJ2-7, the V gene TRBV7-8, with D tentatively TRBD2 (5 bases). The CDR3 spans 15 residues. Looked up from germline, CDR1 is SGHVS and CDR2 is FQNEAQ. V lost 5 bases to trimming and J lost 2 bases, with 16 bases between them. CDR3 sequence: CASSLSRGSTYEQYF. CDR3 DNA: TGTGCCAGCAGCCTTAGTCGGGGTTCCACCTACGAGCAGTACTTC.

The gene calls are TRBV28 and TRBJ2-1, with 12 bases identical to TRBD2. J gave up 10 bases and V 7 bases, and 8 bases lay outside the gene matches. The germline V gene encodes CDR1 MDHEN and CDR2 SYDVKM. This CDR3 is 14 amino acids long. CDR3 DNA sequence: TGTGCCAGCATGCTAGCGGGAGGGTTTGGGGAGCAGTTCTTC. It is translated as CASMLAGGFGEQFF.

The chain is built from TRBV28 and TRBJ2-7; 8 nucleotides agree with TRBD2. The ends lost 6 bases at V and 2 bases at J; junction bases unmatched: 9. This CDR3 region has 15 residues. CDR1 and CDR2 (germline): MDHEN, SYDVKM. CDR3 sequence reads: CASRRSGLVPYEQYF. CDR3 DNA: TGTGCCAGCAGGCGTTCGGGACTAGTTCCCTACGAGCAGTACTTC.

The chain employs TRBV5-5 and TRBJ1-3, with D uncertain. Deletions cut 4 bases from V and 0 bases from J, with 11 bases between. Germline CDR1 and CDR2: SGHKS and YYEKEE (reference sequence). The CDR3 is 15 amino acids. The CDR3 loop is CASSTTPSSGNTIYF. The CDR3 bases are TGTGCCAGCAGCACGACACCGAGCTCTGGAAACACCATATATTTT. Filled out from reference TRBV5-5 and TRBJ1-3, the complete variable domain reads DAGVTQSPTHLIKTRGQQVTLRCSPISGHKSVSWYQQVLGQGPQFIFQYYEKEERGRGNFPDRFSARQFPNYSSELNVNALLLGDSALYLCASSTTPSSGNTIYFGEGSWLTVV.

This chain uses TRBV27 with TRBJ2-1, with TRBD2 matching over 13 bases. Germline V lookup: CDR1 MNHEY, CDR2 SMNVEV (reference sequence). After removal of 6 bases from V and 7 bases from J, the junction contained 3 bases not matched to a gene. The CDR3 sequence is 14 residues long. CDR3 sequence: CASRKLAGGNEQFF. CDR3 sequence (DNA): TGTGCCAGCAGGAAACTAGCGGGAGGGAATGAGCAGTTCTTC.

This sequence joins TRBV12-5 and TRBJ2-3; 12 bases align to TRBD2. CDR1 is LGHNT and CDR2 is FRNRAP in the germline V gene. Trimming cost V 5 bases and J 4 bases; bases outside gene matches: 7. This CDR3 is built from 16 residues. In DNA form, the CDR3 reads TGTGCTAGTGGTCTCGGGACTAGCGGGCCGGCAGATACGCAGTATTTT. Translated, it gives CASGLGTSGPADTQYF. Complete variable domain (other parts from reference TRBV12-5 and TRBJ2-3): DARVTQTPRHKVTEMGQEVTMRCQPILGHNTVFWYRQTMMQGLELLAYFRNRAPLDDSGMPKDRFSAEMPDATLATLKIQPSEPRDSAVYFCASGLGTSGPADTQYFGPGTRLTVL.

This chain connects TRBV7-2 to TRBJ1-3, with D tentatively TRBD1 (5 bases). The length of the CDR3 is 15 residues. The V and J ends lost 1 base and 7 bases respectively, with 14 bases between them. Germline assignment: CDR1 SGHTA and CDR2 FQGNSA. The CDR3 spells CASSLEVQGSNTIYF. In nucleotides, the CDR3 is TGTGCCAGCAGCTTAGAGGTTCAGGGCTCGAACACCATATATTTT.

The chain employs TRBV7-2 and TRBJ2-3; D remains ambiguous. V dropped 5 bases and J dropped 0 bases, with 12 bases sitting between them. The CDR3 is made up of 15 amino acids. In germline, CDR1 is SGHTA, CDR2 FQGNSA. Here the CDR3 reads CASSPRTASTDTQYF. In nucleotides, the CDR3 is TGTGCCAGCAGCCCTAGGACGGCTAGCACAGATACGCAGTATTTT.

The DNA of the CDR3 is TGTGCCAGCAGACTCAGACCAGCAGAAGAGACCCAGTACTTC. Protein sequence: CASRLRPAEETQYF. The chain couples TRBV11-2 to TRBJ2-5, with unresolved D. With 6 bases removed from V and 3 bases from J, the gap between germline ends came to 14 bases. Germline V gene sequence: CDR1 SGHAT, CDR2 FQNNGV. The CDR3 length is 14 residues.

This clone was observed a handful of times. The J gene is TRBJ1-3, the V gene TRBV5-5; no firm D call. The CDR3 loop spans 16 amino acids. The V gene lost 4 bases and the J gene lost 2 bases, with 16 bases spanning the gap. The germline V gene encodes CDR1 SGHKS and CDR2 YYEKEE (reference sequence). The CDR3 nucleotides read TGTGCCAGCAGCCCCTACTCAACTAGCGCTGGAAACACCATATATTTT. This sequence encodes CASSPYSTSAGNTIYF. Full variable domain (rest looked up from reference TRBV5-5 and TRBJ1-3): DAGVTQSPTHLIKTRGQQVTLRCSPISGHKSVSWYQQVLGQGPQFIFQYYEKEERGRGNFPDRFSARQFPNYSSELNVNALLLGDSALYLCASSPYSTSAGNTIYFGEGSWLTVV.

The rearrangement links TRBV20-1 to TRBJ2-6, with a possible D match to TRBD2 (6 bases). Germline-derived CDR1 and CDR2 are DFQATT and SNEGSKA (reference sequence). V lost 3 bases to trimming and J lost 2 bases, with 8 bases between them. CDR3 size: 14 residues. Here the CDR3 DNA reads TGCAGTGCTAGTGGGGGGACTGGGGCCAACGTCCTGACTTTC. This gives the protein CSASGGTGANVLTF.

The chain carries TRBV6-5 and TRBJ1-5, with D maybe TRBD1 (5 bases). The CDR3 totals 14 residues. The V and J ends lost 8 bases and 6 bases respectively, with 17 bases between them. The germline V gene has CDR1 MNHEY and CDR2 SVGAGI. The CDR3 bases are TGTGCCAGCGCCCCGGACGGGGGACGTCAGCCCCAGCATTTT. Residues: CASAPDGGRQPQHF.

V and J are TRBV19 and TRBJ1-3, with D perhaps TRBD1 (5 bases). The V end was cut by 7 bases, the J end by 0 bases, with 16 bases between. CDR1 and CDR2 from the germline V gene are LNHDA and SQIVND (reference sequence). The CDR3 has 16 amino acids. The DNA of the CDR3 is TGTGCCAGTAAGGGGCAGGGCCTAATCTCTGGAAACACCATATATTTT. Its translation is CASKGQGLISGNTIYF.

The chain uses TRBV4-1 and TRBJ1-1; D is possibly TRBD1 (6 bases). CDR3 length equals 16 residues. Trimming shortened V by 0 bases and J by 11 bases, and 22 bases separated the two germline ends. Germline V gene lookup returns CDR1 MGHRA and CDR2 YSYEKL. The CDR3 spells CASSQDDRRFRTSAFF. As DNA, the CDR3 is TGCGCCAGCAGCCAAGATGACAGGAGGTTTAGGACTTCGGCTTTCTTT.

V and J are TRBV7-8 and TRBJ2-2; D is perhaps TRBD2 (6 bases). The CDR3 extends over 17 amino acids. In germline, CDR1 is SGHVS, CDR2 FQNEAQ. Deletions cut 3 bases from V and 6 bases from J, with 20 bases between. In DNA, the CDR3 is TGTGCCAGCAGCTTCCCCGGGAGAAGCTTGACTGCCGGGGAGCTGTTTTTT. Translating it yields CASSFPGRSLTAGELFF.

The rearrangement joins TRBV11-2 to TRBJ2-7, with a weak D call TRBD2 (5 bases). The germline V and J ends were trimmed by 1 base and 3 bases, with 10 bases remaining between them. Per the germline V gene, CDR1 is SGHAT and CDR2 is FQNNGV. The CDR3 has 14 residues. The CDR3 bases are TGTGCCAGCAGCTTAGGGACGGAGGTCTACGAGCAGTACTTC. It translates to CASSLGTEVYEQYF.

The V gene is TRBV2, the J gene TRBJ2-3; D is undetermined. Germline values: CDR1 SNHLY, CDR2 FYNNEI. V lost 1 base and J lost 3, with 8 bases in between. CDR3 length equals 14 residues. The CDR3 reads CASSEGLWTDTQYF. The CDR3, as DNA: TGTGCCAGCAGTGAAGGGCTTTGGACAGATACGCAGTATTTT.

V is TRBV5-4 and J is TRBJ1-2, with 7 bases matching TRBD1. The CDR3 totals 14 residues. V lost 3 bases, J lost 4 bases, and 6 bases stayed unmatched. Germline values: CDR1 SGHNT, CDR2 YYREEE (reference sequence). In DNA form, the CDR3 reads TGTGCCAGCAGCTCCACAGGGGCCTCCTATGGCTACACCTTC. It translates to CASSSTGASYGYTF.

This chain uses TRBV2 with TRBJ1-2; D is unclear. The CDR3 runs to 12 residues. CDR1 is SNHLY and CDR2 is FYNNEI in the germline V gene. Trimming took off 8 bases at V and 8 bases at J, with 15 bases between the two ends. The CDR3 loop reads CASRTGFWGYTF. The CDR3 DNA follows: TGTGCCAGCCGGACGGGGTTCTGGGGCTACACCTTC.

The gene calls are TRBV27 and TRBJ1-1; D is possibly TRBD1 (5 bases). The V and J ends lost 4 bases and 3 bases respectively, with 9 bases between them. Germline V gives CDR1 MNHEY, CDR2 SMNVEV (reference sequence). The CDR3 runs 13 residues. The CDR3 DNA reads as TGTGCCAGCAGTTGGGGCAGCTACACTGAAGCTTTCTTT. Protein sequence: CASSWGSYTEAFF.

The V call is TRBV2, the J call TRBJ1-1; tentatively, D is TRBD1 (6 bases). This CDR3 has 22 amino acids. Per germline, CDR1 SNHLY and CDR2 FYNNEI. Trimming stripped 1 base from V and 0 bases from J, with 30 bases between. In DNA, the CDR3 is TGTGCCAGCAGTGAAGGGGACATCGCTTTTGTGGGGGACGCTCGTATGAACACTGAAGCTTTCTTT. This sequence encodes CASSEGDIAFVGDARMNTEAFF.

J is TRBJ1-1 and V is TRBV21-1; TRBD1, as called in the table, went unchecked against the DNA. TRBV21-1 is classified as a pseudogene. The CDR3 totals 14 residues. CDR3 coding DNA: TGTGCCAGCAGCAAAGAGGTGGGCAACACTGAAGCTTTCTTT. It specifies CASSKEVGNTEAFF.

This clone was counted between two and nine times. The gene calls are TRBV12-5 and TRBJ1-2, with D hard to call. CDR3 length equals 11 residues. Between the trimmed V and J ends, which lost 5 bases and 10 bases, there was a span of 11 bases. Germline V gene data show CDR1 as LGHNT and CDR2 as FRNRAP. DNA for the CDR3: TGTGCTAGTGGTAGATCGACTGCCTACACCTTC. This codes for CASGRSTAYTF. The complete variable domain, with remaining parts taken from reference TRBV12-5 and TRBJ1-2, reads DARVTQTPRHKVTEMGQEVTMRCQPILGHNTVFWYRQTMMQGLELLAYFRNRAPLDDSGMPKDRFSAEMPDATLATLKIQPSEPRDSAVYFCASGRSTAYTFGSGTRLTVV.

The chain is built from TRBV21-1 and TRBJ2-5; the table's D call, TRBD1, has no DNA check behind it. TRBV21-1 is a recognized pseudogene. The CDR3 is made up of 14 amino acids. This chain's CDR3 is CASGLDMAQETQYF. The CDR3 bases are TGTGCCAGCGGTTTGGACATGGCTCAAGAGACCCAGTACTTC.

The CDR3 sequence: CASSPGGTEANYGYTF. The DNA of the CDR3 is TGTGCCAGCTCACCCGGCGGGACAGAAGCTAACTATGGCTACACCTTC. V gene TRBV18 combines with J gene TRBJ1-2; TRBD1 matches 7 bases. The CDR3 has 16 residues. Germline V gene sequence: CDR1 KGHSH, CDR2 LQKENI. V was pared by 3 bases and J by 0 bases, with 7 bases of the junction left unmatched.

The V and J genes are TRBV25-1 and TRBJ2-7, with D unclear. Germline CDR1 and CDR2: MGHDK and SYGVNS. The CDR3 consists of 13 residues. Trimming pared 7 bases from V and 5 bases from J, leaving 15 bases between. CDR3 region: CASTPPGRDEQYF. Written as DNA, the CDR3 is TGTGCCAGCACCCCTCCGGGTCGGGACGAGCAGTACTTC.

CDR3 nucleotides: TGTGCCAGCAGCCTTCTGGGACAGATGAACACTGAAGCTTTCTTT. Translation gives CASSLLGQMNTEAFF. The gene calls are TRBV7-9 and TRBJ1-1, with TRBD1 matching over 7 bases. Trimming took 5 bases from V and 0 from J; bases not matched to a gene: 6. The V gene's germline CDR1 is SEHNR and CDR2 FQNEAQ (reference sequence). The CDR3 extends over 15 amino acids. The entire variable domain, with the rest obtained from reference TRBV7-9 and TRBJ1-1, is as follows: DTGVSQNPRHKITKRGQNVTFRCDPISEHNRLYWYRQTLGQGPEFLTYFQNEAQLEKSRLLSDRFSAERPKGSFSTLEIQRTEQGDSAMYLCASSLLGQMNTEAFFGQGTRLTVV.

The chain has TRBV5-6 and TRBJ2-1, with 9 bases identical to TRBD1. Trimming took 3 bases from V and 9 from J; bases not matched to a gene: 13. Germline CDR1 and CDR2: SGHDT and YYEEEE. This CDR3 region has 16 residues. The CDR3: CASSSGQGRGFGEQFF. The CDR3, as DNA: TGTGCCAGCAGCTCAGGACAGGGGAGAGGGTTCGGTGAGCAGTTCTTC.

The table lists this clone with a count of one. The CDR3 protein is CASSSYWATNEKLFF. CDR3 nucleotide sequence: TGTGCCAGCAGCTCCTACTGGGCAACTAATGAAAAACTGTTTTTT. The V and J genes are TRBV7-2 and TRBJ1-4; D is unclear. V was shortened by 4 bases and J by 0 bases, with 9 bases between the two germline ends. This CDR3 has 15 residues. Germline assignment: CDR1 SGHTA and CDR2 FQGNSA.